Listed below are T cell receptor beta chains from one sample, sequenced in a study of read filtering for tumor transcriptome and immune sequencing. From the reads, TCRdb called clonotypes with MiXCR, one entry per CDR3 protein. The table lists roughly 130,000 distinct CDR3 sequences, under 15% of them singletons. The sample comprised a population of CD138-negative cells sorted from bone marrow. The receptors here all came from a donor at least 40 years old with multiple myeloma. Both conserved end residues are part of each CDR3. The D gene is left open where the match is weak. The listing skips clone size in some rows; elsewhere it reads once, few, many or a size class.

v_call	clone_size	d_call	j_call	cdr3_aa	cdr3_nt
TRBV6-2/TRBV6-3	many	-	TRBJ1-1	CASSPPRSTEAFF	TGTGCCAGCAGTCCCCCCAGGTCCACTGAAGCTTTCTTT
TRBV7-9	many	TRBD2	TRBJ2-2	CASIRGGREDTGELFF	TGTGCCAGCATTCGAGGCGGGAGGGAGGACACCGGGGAGCTGTTTTTT
TRBV20-1	few	TRBD1	TRBJ1-5	CSAGDREGQPQHF	TGCAGTGCTGGGGACAGGGAGGGTCAGCCCCAGCATTTT
TRBV20-1	many	TRBD1	TRBJ2-7	CSAPDRGRNEQYF	TGCAGTGCACCCGACAGGGGAAGGAACGAGCAGTACTTC
TRBV5-1	-	-	TRBJ1-2	CASSSTQGNYGYTF	TGCGCCAGCAGCTCCACACAGGGCAACTATGGCTACACCTTC
TRBV12-3/TRBV12-4	many	TRBD2	TRBJ2-1	CASSLEGGGTRANEQFF	TGTGCCAGCAGTTTGGAGGGTGGCGGGACTAGGGCCAATGAGCAGTTCTTC
TRBV20-1	many	-	TRBJ2-3	CSATPSEVGVDTQYF	TGCAGTGCTACCCCTAGCGAAGTGGGGGTCGATACGCAGTATTTT
TRBV20-1	many	TRBD2	TRBJ2-1	CSASPIAGGNNEQFF	TGCAGTGCCAGTCCCATAGCGGGGGGAAACAATGAGCAGTTCTTC
TRBV6-1	many	-	TRBJ1-1	CASRTNERTEAFF	TGTGCCAGCAGGACCAATGAGAGGACTGAAGCTTTCTTT
TRBV7-9	many	TRBD1	TRBJ2-1	CASSSRGPDEQFF	TGTGCCAGCAGCTCCAGGGGGCCGGATGAGCAGTTCTTC
TRBV7-3	many	-	TRBJ1-1	CASTGFRNTEAFF	TGTGCCAGTACAGGGTTTAGGAACACTGAAGCTTTCTTT
TRBV6-6	few	-	TRBJ2-3	CASSYSPKGGTDTQYF	TGTGCCAGCAGTTACTCCCCCAAGGGGGGCACAGATACGCAGTATTTT
TRBV6-5	many	-	TRBJ2-3	CASSLDWEVNTQYF	TGTGCCAGCAGTTTGGACTGGGAGGTTAATACGCAGTATTTT
TRBV29-1	many	-	TRBJ2-5	CSVERRETQYF	TGCAGCGTGGAAAGGCGGGAGACCCAGTACTTC
TRBV5-1	many	-	TRBJ1-1	CASSLTQADLNTEAFF	TGCGCCAGCAGCTTGACACAGGCGGATCTGAACACTGAAGCTTTCTTT
TRBV20-1	many	TRBD1	TRBJ1-1	CSAKLTGMSTEAFF	TGCAGTGCAAAATTGACAGGGATGAGCACTGAAGCTTTCTTT
TRBV29-1	many	-	TRBJ2-3	CSVLTISTDTQYF	TGCAGCGTCCTCACTATTAGCACAGATACGCAGTATTTT
TRBV9	many	-	TRBJ1-1	CASSVVVNTEAFF	TGTGCCAGCAGCGTAGTGGTGAACACTGAAGCTTTCTTT
TRBV19	many	TRBD2	TRBJ2-1	CASRGGSSYNEQFF	TGTGCCAGCCGGGGGGGGAGCTCCTACAATGAGCAGTTCTTC
TRBV7-2	few	-	TRBJ1-2	CASSLEWQSPYGYTF	TGTGCCAGCAGCTTAGAGTGGCAGTCACCCTATGGCTACACCTTC
TRBV20-1	many	-	TRBJ1-1	CSAPGGTEAFF	TGCAGTGCTCCCGGGGGAACTGAAGCTTTCTTT
TRBV28	-	-	TRBJ1-5	CASSLQYSNLPQHF	TGTGCCAGCAGTTTACAGTATAGCAATCTGCCCCAGCATTTT
TRBV5-1	-	-	TRBJ1-3	CASSLGQNSGNTIYF	TGCGCCAGCAGCTTGGGACAGAACTCTGGAAACACCATATATTTT
TRBV5-1	many	TRBD1	TRBJ1-1	CASRSGQGNTEAFF	TGCGCCAGCAGATCGGGACAGGGGAACACTGAAGCTTTCTTT
TRBV19	-	-	TRBJ1-5	CASSPTPGGPSNQPQHF	TGTGCCAGTAGTCCGACCCCAGGAGGACCCAGCAATCAGCCCCAGCATTTT
TRBV4-1	many	-	TRBJ2-3	CASSQDSSTDTQYF	TGCGCCAGCAGCCAAGATTCTAGCACAGATACGCAGTATTTT
TRBV24-1	many	-	TRBJ2-5	CATSDFGTHQETQYF	TGTGCCACCAGTGATTTTGGGACCCACCAAGAGACCCAGTACTTC
TRBV4-1	many	-	TRBJ2-1	CASSLGRGLSPQEQFF	TGCGCCAGCAGCCTGGGACGGGGGCTCTCTCCCCAAGAGCAGTTCTTC
TRBV3-1	few	TRBD1	TRBJ2-2	CASRRGQTSTGELFF	TGTGCCAGCAGAAGGGGACAGACGAGCACCGGGGAGCTGTTTTTT
TRBV7-9	many	-	TRBJ2-7	CASTSRTTQPYEQYF	TGTGCCAGCACCTCCCGGACTACCCAACCCTACGAGCAGTACTTC
TRBV9	few	TRBD1	TRBJ1-1	CASSLGGTMNTEAFF	TGTGCCAGCAGCCTAGGGGGCACCATGAACACTGAAGCTTTCTTT
TRBV20-1	-	-	TRBJ2-6	CSAGALGSGGANVLTF	TGCAGTGCTGGCGCCCTGGGGTCTGGCGGGGCCAACGTCCTGACTTTC
TRBV14	many	-	TRBJ1-6	CASSQVGFPLHF	TGTGCCAGCAGCCAAGTGGGCTTCCCCCTCCACTTT
TRBV11-3	many	-	TRBJ2-1	CASSSSPGGREQFF	TGTGCCAGCAGCTCATCCCCGGGGGGCAGGGAGCAGTTCTTC
TRBV6-6	many	TRBD1	TRBJ2-2	CASSQNRGTGELFF	TGTGCCAGCAGTCAAAACAGGGGAACCGGGGAGCTGTTTTTT
TRBV5-8	many	-	TRBJ2-4	CASSFLRGLAKNIQYF	TGTGCCAGCAGCTTCCTCAGAGGGCTAGCCAAAAACATTCAGTACTTC
TRBV9	many	-	TRBJ2-5	CASSVGGRNKETQYF	TGTGCCAGCAGCGTAGGGGGCAGGAACAAAGAGACCCAGTACTTC
TRBV7-9	-	-	TRBJ2-3	CASSLVVGQGRPDTQYF	TGTGCCAGCAGCTTAGTGGTCGGGCAGGGACGCCCAGATACGCAGTATTTT
TRBV28	many	TRBD2	TRBJ2-2	CASLNGASGTGELFF	TGTGCCAGCCTCAATGGGGCTAGCGGAACCGGGGAGCTGTTTTTT
TRBV30	many	TRBD1	TRBJ2-7	CAWSVRTGGPAYEQYF	TGTGCCTGGAGTGTCAGGACAGGGGGGCCAGCCTACGAGCAGTACTTC
TRBV27	many	TRBD2	TRBJ2-1	CASSSRLAGAYNEQFF	TGTGCCAGCAGTTCCCGACTAGCGGGGGCCTACAATGAGCAGTTCTTC
TRBV28	few	TRBD2	TRBJ2-7	CASSSPVRLAGNSYEQYF	TGTGCCAGCAGTTCTCCCGTGCGACTAGCGGGAAACTCCTACGAGCAGTACTTC